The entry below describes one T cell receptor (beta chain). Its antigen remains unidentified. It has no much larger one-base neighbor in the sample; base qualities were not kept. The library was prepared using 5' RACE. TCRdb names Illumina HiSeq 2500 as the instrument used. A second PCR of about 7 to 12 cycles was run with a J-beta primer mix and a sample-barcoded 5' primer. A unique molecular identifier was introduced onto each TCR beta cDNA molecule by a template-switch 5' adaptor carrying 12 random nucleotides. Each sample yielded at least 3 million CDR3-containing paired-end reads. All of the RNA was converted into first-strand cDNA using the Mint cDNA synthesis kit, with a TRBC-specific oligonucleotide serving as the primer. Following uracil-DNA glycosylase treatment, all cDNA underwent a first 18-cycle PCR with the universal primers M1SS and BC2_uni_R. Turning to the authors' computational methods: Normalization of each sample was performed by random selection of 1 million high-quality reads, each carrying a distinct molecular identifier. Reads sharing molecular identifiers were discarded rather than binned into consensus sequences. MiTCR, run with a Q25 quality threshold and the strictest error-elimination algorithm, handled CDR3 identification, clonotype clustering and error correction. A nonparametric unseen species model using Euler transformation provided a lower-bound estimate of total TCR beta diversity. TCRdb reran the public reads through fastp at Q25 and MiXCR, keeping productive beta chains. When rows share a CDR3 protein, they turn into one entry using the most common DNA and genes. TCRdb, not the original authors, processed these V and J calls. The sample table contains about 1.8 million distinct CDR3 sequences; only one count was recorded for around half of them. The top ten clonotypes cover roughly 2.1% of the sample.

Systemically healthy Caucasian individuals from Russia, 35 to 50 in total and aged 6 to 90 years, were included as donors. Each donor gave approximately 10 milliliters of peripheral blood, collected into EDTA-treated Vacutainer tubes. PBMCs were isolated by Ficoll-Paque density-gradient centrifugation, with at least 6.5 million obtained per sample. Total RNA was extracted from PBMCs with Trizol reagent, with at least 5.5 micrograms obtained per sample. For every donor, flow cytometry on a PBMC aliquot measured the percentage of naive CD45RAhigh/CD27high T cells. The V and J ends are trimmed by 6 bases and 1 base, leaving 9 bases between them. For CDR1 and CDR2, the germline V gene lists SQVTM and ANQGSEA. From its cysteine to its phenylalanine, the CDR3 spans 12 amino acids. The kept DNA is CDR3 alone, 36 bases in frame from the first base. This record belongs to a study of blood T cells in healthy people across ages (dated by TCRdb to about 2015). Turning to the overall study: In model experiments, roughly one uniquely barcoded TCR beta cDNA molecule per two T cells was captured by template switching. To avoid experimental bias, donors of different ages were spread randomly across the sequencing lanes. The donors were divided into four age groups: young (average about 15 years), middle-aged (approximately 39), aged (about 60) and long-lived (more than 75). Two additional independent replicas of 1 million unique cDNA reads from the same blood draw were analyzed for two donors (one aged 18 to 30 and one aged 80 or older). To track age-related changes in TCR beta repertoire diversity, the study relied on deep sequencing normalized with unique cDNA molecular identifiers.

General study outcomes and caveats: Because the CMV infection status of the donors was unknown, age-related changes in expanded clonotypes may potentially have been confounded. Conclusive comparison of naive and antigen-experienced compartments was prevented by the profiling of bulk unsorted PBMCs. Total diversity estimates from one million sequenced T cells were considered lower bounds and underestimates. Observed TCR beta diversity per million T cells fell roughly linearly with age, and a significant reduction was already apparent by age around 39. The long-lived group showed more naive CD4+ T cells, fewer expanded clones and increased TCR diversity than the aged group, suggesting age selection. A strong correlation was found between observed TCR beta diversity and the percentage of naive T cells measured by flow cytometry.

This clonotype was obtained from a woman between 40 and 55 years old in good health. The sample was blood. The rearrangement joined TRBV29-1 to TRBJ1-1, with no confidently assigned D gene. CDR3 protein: CSVPAKNTEAFF. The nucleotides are TGCAGCGTGCCGGCGAAGAACACTGAAGCTTTCTTT.